These T cell receptor beta chains were read from a single sample in a study of identical twins. TCRdb re-derived calls from the 5' RACE reads in MiXCR, one entry per CDR3 protein. In the table there are 690,000 or so distinct CDR3 sequences, less than 10% of which are singletons. This sample also belongs to another study, concerning yellow fever vaccine responses in identical twins.

Source material: PBMCs. Receptors were obtained from a woman aged 18-35 years in good health. Each CDR3 is given without its conserved first and last residue. The order of the fields is clone size, J gene, V gene, CDR3 protein. Clone size, where shown, is once, few, many, or a class for clones that have expanded.

>many|TRBJ2-7|TRBV4-3
ASSQASGSSYEQY
>few|TRBJ2-1|TRBV18
ASSPVGTKTSGSYNEQF
>.|TRBJ2-6|TRBV2
ASSDGRSGANVLT
>few|TRBJ2-5|TRBV7-9
ASSLAGQVGETQY
>many|TRBJ2-1|TRBV5-1
ASSSTSGSYNEQF
>few|TRBJ1-2|TRBV14
ASSHRDGRYGYT
>many|TRBJ1-1|TRBV12-5
ASGFGTEAF
>.|TRBJ2-6|TRBV28
ASSGQGLVGANVLT
>.|TRBJ1-6|TRBV6-2/TRBV6-3
ASRDSGGTYNSPLH
>.|TRBJ2-2|TRBV11-1
ASSFVNTGELF
>.|TRBJ2-6|TRBV7-8
ASSLGLAGAGANVLT
>.|TRBJ2-1|TRBV11-2
ASSPDRGPRNEQF
>many|TRBJ2-7|TRBV20-1
SARVTSGEYEQY
>.|TRBJ2-6|TRBV9
ASSGGTGQGANVLT
>.|TRBJ2-5|TRBV11-2
ASSQERQETQY
>.|TRBJ1-1|TRBV7-3
ASSLTGLDTEAF